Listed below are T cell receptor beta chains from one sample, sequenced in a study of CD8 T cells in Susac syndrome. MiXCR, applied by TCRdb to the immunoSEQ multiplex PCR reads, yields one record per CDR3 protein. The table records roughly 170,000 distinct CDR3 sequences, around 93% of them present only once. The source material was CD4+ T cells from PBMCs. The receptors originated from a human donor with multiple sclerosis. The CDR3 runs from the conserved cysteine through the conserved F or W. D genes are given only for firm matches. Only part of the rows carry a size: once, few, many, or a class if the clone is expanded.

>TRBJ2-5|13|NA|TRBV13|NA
CASSSRVQETQYF
TGTGCCAGCAGCTCCAGGGTCCAAGAGACCCAGTACTTC
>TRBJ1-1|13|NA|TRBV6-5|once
CASSQGKNTEAFF
TGTGCCAGCAGTCAGGGGAAGAACACTGAAGCTTTCTTT
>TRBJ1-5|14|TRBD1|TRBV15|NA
CATSEQGSNQPQHF
TGTGCCACCAGCGAACAGGGGAGCAATCAGCCCCAGCATTTT
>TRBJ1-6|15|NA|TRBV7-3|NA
CASSLTHGGGSPLHF
TGTGCCAGCAGCTTAACGCACGGGGGCGGTTCACCCCTCCACTTT
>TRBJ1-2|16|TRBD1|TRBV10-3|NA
CAISVLRDSHNYGYTF
TGTGCCATCAGCGTTCTCCGGGACAGCCATAACTATGGCTACACCTTC
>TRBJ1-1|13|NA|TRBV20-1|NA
CSATNRVGTEAFF
TGCAGTGCTACCAACAGGGTCGGCACTGAAGCTTTCTTT
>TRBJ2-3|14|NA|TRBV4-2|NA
CASSAGLYTDTQYF
TGTGCCAGCAGCGCGGGACTCTACACAGATACGCAATATTTT
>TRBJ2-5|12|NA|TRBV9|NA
CASSGHQETQYF
TGTGCCAGCAGCGGACACCAAGAGACCCAGTACTTC
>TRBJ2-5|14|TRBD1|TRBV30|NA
CAWCRSGTEETQYF
TGTGCCTGGTGTCGGTCCGGGACAGAAGAGACCCAGTACTTC
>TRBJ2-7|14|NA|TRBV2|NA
CASSSDFRVYEQYF
TGTGCCAGCAGCAGTGATTTCAGAGTCTACGAGCAGTACTTC
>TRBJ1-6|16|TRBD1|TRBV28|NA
CASKRQGGEYNSPLHF
TGTGCCAGCAAAAGACAGGGTGGGGAATATAATTCACCCCTCCACTTT
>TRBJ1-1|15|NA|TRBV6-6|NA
CASRTDNSLNTEAFF
TGTGCCAGCAGAACGGACAATTCTTTGAACACTGAAGCTTTCTTT
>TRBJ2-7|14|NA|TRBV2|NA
CASMRTGTAYEQYF
TGTGCCAGCATGCGGACGGGAACGGCCTACGAGCAGTACTTC
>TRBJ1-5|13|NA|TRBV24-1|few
CATSDGGNQPQHF
TGTGCCACCAGTGATGGGGGCAATCAGCCCCAGCATTTT
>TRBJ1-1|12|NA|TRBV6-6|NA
CASSPLEREAFF
TGTGCCAGCAGCCCCCTTGAGCGGGAAGCTTTCTTT
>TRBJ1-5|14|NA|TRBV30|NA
CASSAGLVSQPQHF
TGTGCCTCCAGTGCGGGTCTGGTGAGTCAGCCCCAGCATTTT
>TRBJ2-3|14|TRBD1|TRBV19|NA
CASRDRDRADTQYF
TGTGCCAGTAGGGACAGGGATCGCGCAGATACGCAGTATTTT
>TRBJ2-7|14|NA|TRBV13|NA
CASSLGRNSYEQYF
TGTGCCAGCAGCTTAGGCCGGAACTCCTACGAGCAGTACTTC
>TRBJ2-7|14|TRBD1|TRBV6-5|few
CASSSNRGSYEQYF
TGTGCCAGCAGTTCTAACAGGGGGTCATACGAGCAGTACTTC
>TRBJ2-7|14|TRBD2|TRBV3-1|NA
CASSEGLAAYEQYF
TGTGCCAGCTCCGAGGGACTAGCGGCCTACGAGCAGTACTTC
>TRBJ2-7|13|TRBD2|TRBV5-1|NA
CASSFSGADEQYF
TGCGCCAGCAGCTTTAGCGGGGCAGACGAGCAGTACTTC
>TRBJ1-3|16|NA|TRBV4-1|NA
CASSQDGGFSGNTIYF
TGCGCCAGCAGCCAAGATGGTGGCTTCTCTGGAAACACCATATATTTT
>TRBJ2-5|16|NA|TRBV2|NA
CASSLLGLGGGETQYF
TGTGCCAGCAGCCTCCTCGGCCTAGGAGGCGGAGAGACCCAGTACTTC
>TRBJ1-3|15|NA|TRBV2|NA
CASSTGPSSGNTIYF
TGTGCCAGCAGCACGGGACCCAGCTCTGGAAACACCATATATTTT
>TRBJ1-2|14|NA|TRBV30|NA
CACTRTGGAYGYTF
TGTGCCTGTACTCGGACCGGGGGTGCCTATGGCTACACCTTC
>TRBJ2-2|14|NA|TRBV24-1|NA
CATSDASNTGELFF
TGTGCCACCAGTGACGCCAGCAACACCGGGGAGCTGTTTTTT
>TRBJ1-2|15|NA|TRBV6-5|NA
CASSPYPGRQRGYTF
TGTGCCAGCAGTCCTTACCCGGGACGCCAGCGGGGCTACACCTTC
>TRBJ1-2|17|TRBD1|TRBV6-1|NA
CASSAHSGTGGGGGYTF
TGTGCCAGCAGTGCACACTCGGGGACAGGGGGAGGGGGCGGCTACACCTTC
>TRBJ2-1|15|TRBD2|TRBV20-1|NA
CSARQNSGSGNEQFF
TGCAGTGCTAGACAAAATAGCGGGAGTGGTAATGAGCAGTTCTTC
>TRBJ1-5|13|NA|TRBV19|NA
CASRGNSNQPQHF
TGTGCCAGTAGGGGGAATAGCAATCAGCCCCAGCATTTT
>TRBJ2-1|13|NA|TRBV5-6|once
CASSSRMYNEQFF
TGTGCCAGCAGCTCTCGGATGTACAATGAGCAGTTCTTC
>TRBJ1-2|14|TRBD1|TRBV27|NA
CASSLGQGVVGYTF
TGTGCCAGCAGTTTAGGACAGGGGGTGGTTGGCTACACCTTC
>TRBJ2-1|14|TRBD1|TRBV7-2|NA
CASSSMTGSNEQFF
TGTGCCAGCAGTTCCATGACAGGGTCAAATGAGCAGTTCTTC
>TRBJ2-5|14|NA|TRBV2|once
CASTPDSRQETQYF
TGTGCCAGCACCCCTGATAGCCGACAAGAGACCCAGTACTTC
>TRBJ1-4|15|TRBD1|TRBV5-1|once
CASSEGQGLSEKLFF
TGCGCCAGCAGCGAGGGACAGGGTCTCTCTGAAAAACTGTTTTTT